This T cell receptor beta chain is from a study of T cells in Graves' hyperthyroidism and ophthalmopathy. TCR beta CDR3 region amplification was performed from RNA transcripts. Primed by the HTBI set, a first-round RT-PCR was run on the TCR CDR3. From the multiplex PCR reads, TCRdb called clonotypes with MiXCR, one entry per CDR3 protein. The data show hundreds of thousands of distinct CDR3 sequences, roughly 15% seen once. Between the trimmed V and J ends, which lost 0 bases and 2 bases, there was a span of 8 bases. The V gene's germline CDR1 is SEHNR and CDR2 FQNEAQ (reference sequence). This CDR3 is 15 amino acids long.

The sample taken for sequencing was blood. The clonotype comes from a woman aged 18 to 35 with Graves' hyperthyroidism. This rearrangement joins TRBV7-9 to TRBJ2-4; D is undetermined. The DNA of the CDR3 is TGTGCCAGCAGCTTAGCCGCCAGCTCCAAAAACATTCAGTACTTC. Translating gives CASSLAASSKNIQYF.